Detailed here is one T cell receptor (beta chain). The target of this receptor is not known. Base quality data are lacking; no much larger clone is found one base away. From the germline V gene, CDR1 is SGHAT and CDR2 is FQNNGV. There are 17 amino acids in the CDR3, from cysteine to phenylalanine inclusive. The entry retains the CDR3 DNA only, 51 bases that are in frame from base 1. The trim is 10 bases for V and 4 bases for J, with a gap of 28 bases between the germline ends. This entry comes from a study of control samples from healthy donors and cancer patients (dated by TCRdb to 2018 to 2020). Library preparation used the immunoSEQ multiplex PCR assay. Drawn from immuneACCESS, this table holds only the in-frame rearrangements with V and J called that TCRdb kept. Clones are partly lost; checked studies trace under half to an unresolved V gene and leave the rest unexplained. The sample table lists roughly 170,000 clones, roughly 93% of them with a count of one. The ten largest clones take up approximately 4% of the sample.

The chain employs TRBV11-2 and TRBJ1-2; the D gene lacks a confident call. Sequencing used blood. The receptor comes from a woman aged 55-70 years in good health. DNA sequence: TGTGCCACCACCTTATCCCCCGGCACTGCTTTAATCTATGGCTACACCTTC. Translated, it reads CATTLSPGTALIYGYTF.